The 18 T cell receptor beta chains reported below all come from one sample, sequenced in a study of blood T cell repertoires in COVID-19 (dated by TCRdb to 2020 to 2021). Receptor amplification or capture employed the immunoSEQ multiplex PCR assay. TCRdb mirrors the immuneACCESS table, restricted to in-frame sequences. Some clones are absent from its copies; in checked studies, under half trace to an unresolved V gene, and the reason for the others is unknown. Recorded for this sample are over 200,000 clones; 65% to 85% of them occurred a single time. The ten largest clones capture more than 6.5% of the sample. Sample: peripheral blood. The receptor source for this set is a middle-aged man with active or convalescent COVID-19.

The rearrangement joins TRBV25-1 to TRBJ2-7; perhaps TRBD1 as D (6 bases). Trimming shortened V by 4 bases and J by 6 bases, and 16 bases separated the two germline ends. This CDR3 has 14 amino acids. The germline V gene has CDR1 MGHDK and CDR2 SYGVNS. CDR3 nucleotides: TGTGCCAGCAGTGGAACTTTGGGGGCAGGCGAGCAGTACTTC. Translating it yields CASSGTLGAGEQYF.

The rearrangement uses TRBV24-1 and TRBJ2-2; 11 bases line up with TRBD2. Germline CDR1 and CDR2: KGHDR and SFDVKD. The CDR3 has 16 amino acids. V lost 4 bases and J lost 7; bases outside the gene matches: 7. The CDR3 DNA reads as TGTGCCACCAGTGACCCCACTAGCGGGAGAGGCGGGGAGCTGTTTTTT. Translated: CATSDPTSGRGGELFF.

CDR3 residues: CASSTTGANQPQHF. The CDR3 DNA sequence: TGTGCCAGCAGCACCACAGGGGCGAATCAGCCCCAGCATTTT. The chain combines TRBV7-9 with TRBJ1-5; 7 nucleotides align to TRBD1. There are 14 residues in the CDR3. The junction had 5 bases not matched to a gene; V was cut back by 5 bases and J by 4 bases. Per the germline V gene, CDR1 is SEHNR and CDR2 is FQNEAQ (reference sequence). Supplemented by reference TRBV7-9 and TRBJ1-5, the full variable domain reads DTGVSQNPRHKITKRGQNVTFRCDPISEHNRLYWYRQTLGQGPEFLTYFQNEAQLEKSRLLSDRFSAERPKGSFSTLEIQRTEQGDSAMYLCASSTTGANQPQHFGDGTRLSIL.

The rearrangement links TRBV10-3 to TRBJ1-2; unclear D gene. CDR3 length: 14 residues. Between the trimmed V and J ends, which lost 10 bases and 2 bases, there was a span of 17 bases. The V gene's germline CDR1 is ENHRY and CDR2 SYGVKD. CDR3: CASNRASGNYGYTF. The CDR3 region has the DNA TGTGCCAGTAACCGGGCCTCGGGGAACTATGGCTACACCTTC.

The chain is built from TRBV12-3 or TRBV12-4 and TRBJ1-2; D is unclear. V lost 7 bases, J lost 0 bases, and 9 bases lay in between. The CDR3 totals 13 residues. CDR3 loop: CASNVNSNYGYTF. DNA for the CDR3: TGTGCCAGCAATGTCAACTCTAACTATGGCTACACCTTC.

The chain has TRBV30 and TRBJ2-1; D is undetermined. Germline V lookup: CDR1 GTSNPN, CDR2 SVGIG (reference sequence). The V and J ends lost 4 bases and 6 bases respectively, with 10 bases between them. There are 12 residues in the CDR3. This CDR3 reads CAWNSNINEQFF. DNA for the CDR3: TGTGCCTGGAATAGTAATATCAATGAGCAGTTCTTC.

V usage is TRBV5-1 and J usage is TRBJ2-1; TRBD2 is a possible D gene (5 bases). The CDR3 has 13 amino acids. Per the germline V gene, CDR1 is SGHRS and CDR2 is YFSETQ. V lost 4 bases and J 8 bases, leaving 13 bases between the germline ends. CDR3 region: CASSPGRRDEQFF. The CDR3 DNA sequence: TGCGCCAGCAGCCCTGGACGGCGGGATGAGCAGTTCTTC.

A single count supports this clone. This CDR3 is CAWSADSNQPQHF. CDR3 nucleotides: TGTGCCTGGAGTGCAGATAGCAATCAGCCCCAGCATTTT. The V gene is TRBV30, the J gene TRBJ1-5; no clear D. V dropped 1 base and J dropped 0 bases, with 4 bases sitting between them. This CDR3 has 13 amino acids. Germline assignment: CDR1 GTSNPN and CDR2 SVGIG (reference sequence).

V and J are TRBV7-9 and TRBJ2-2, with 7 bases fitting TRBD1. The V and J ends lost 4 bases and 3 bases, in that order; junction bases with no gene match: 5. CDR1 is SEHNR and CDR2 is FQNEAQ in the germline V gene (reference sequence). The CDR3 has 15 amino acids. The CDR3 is CASSSHTGDTGELFF. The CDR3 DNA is TGTGCCAGCAGCTCGCACACAGGGGACACCGGGGAGCTGTTTTTT. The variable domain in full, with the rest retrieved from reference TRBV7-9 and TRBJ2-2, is DTGVSQNPRHKITKRGQNVTFRCDPISEHNRLYWYRQTLGQGPEFLTYFQNEAQLEKSRLLSDRFSAERPKGSFSTLEIQRTEQGDSAMYLCASSSHTGDTGELFFGEGSRLTVL.

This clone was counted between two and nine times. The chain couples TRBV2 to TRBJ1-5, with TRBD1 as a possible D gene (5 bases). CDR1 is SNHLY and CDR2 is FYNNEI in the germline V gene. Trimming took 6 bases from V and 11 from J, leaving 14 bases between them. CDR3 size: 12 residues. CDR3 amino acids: CASRKGVEAQHF. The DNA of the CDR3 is TGTGCCAGCAGGAAAGGGGTTGAGGCCCAGCATTTT.

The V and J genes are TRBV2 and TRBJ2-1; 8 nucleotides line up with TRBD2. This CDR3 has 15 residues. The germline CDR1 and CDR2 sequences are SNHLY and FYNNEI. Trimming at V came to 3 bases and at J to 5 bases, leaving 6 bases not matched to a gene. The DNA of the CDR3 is TGTGCCAGCAGTGAGCCCGGACTAGCCGACAATGAGCAGTTCTTC. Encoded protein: CASSEPGLADNEQFF.

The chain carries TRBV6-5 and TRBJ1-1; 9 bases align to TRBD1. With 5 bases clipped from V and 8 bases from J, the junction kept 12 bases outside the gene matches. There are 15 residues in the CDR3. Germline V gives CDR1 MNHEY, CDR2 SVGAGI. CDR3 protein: CASSTRTGAYREAFF. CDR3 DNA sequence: TGTGCCAGCAGTACTAGGACAGGGGCCTATAGAGAAGCTTTCTTT.

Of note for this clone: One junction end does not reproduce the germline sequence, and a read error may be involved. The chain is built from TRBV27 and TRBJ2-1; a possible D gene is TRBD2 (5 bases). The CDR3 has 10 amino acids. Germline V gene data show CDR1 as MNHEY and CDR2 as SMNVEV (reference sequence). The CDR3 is CASGRGYPIF. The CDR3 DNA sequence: TGTGCCAGCGGTCGCGGGTACCCGATCTTC.

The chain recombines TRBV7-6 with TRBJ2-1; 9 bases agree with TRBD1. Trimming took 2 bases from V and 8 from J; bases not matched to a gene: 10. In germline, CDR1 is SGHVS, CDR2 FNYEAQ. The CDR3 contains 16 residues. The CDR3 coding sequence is TGTGCCAGCAGCTTATACACGGGACAGGGCTTCGATGAGCAGTTCTTC. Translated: CASSLYTGQGFDEQFF. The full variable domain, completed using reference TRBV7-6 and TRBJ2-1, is GAGVSQSPRYKVTKRGQDVALRCDPISGHVSLYWYRQALGQGPEFLTYFNYEAQQDKSGLPNDRFSAERPEGSISTLTIQRTEQRDSAMYRCASSLYTGQGFDEQFFGPGTRLTVL.

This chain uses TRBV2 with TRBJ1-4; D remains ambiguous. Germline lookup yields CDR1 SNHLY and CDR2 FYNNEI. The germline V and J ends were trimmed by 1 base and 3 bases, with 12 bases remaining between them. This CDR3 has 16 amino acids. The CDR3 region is CASSEDGGQSNEKLFF. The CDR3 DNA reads TGTGCCAGCAGTGAAGACGGAGGGCAGTCTAATGAAAAACTGTTTTTT. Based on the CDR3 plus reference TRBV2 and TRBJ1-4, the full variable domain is EPEVTQTPSHQVTQMGQEVILRCVPISNHLYFYWYRQILGQKVEFLVSFYNNEISEKSEIFDDQFSVERPDGSNFTLKIRSTKLEDSAMYFCASSEDGGQSNEKLFFGSGTQLSVL.

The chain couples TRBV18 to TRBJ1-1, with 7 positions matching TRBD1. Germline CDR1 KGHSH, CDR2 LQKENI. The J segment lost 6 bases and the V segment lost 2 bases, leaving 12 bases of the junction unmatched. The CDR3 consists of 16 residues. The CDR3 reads CASSPFETGRIAEAFF. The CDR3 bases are TGTGCCAGCTCACCATTCGAGACAGGGCGGATCGCTGAAGCTTTCTTT.

The CDR3 reads CASSLGGTTGNSPLHF. CDR3 in DNA: TGTGCCAGCAGCTTAGGGGGGACTACGGGTAATTCACCCCTCCACTTT. The chain links TRBV7-9 to TRBJ1-6; possible D gene TRBD1, 5 bases. CDR3 length: 16 amino acids. Germline lookup yields CDR1 SEHNR and CDR2 FQNEAQ (reference sequence). Trimming cost V 1 base and J 6 bases, with 13 bases left between them.

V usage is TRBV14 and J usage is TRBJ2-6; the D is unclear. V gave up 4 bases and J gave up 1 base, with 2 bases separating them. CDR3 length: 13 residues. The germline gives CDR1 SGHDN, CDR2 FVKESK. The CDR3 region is CASSPSGANVLTF. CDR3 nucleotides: TGTGCCAGCAGCCCGTCTGGGGCCAACGTCCTGACTTTC.